This T cell receptor (beta chain) was sequenced in a study of Graves' ophthalmopathy and Graves' hyperthyroidism. The diagnosis combined clinical symptoms, thyroxine, TRAb, thyroid ultrasound and orbital computed tomography scans. Study-level findings and limits: Most clonotypes expanded in thyroid above 0.001 frequency were present in blood too.

With regard to this clonotype: Its cognate antigen is unknown.

The V end was cut by 6 bases, the J end by 0 bases, with 15 bases between. The germline V gene encodes CDR1 MGHRA and CDR2 YSYEKL. This CDR3 spans 17 amino acids. The study amplified TCR beta CDR3 regions using RNA transcripts. HTBI-primed first-round RT-PCR preceded second-round multiplex PCR. TCRdb called the multiplex PCR reads again in MiXCR, with one record for every CDR3 protein. In the table there are roughly 400,000 distinct CDR3 sequences, roughly a sixth of which are singletons. The source is an adult woman with stable Graves' hyperthyroidism. The chain couples TRBV4-1 to TRBJ1-6; D remains ambiguous. Sequenced material: peripheral blood. CDR3 DNA sequence: TGCGCCAGCAGACTCACGATCAGAAGCTCCTATAATTCACCCCTCCACTTT. Translated: CASRLTIRSSYNSPLHF.